This T cell receptor beta chain was observed in a study of beta chain features in type 1 diabetes. V lost 4 bases and J lost 7; bases outside the gene matches: 4. Germline lookup yields CDR1 SEHNR and CDR2 FQNEAQ (reference sequence). The CDR3 is 14 residues long. Reverse transcribing all isolated RNA meant expressed TCRB transcripts were sequenced. Repertoires were generated with immunoSEQ multiplex PCR, while TCRdb's copy carries only in-frame clones and drops some. This table holds around 290,000 clones, under 8.5% found once. The receptor's source is a young woman in good health. The V call is TRBV7-9, the J call TRBJ2-1; TRBD2 agrees at 10 bases. Sequenced: central memory CD4+ T cells from blood. Here the CDR3 DNA reads TGTGCCAGCAGCTACGTAGCGGGAGGAAATGAGCAGTTCTTC. Translated: CASSYVAGGNEQFF.